A selection of T cell receptor beta chains follows, all from one sample in a study of T cells in Graves' hyperthyroidism and ophthalmopathy. TCRdb ran MiXCR on the multiplex PCR reads and lists one entry per CDR3 protein. The sample holds hundreds of thousands of distinct CDR3 sequences, about a sixth seen once. Sequencing used blood. The receptors come from a woman under 30 with Graves' hyperthyroidism. The CDR3 runs from the conserved cysteine through the conserved F or W. D genes are given only for firm matches. Clone sizes are given selectively: once, few, many, or a class where the clone is expanded.

>TRBV3-1|TRBJ2-7|-|many
CASSQTHEQYF
TGTGCCAGCAGCCAAACACACGAGCAGTACTTC
>TRBV9|TRBJ2-5|TRBD2|few
CASSVGGASGSGGETQYF
TGTGCCAGCAGCGTAGGGGGAGCTAGCGGGAGTGGGGGAGAGACCCAGTACTTC
>TRBV5-4|TRBJ2-1|-|-
CASSLVGSSYNAQFF
TGTGCCAGCAGCTTGGTGGGGTCGTCCTACAATGCGCAGTTCTTC
>TRBV12-3/TRBV12-4|TRBJ2-3|-|many
CASSLAQSTDTQYF
TGTGCCAGCAGTTTGGCACAGTCCACAGATACGCAGTATTTT
>TRBV28|TRBJ2-5|-|few
CASSPPPTGIQETQYF
TGTGCCAGCAGTCCCCCCCCCACAGGGATTCAAGAGACCCAGTACTTC
>TRBV6-5|TRBJ2-5|TRBD1|-
CASSYDRGYQETQYF
TGTGCCAGCAGTTACGACAGGGGGTACCAAGAGACCCAGTACTTC
>TRBV19|TRBJ2-1|-|-
CASSMVGGGIYNEQFF
TGTGCCAGTAGTATGGTGGGAGGGGGCATCTACAATGAGCAGTTCTTC
>TRBV7-9|TRBJ2-7|TRBD1|-
CASSFEGQGLNYEQYF
TGTGCCAGCAGCTTTGAAGGACAGGGGTTAAACTACGAGCAGTACTTC
>TRBV20-1|TRBJ2-1|TRBD2|-
CSARDVASGWVEQLF
TGCAGTGCTAGAGATGTGGCTAGCGGATGGGTTGAGCAGCTCTTC
>TRBV2|TRBJ2-4|-|many
CASSQPLAKNIQYF
TGTGCCAGCAGTCAGCCCTTAGCCAAAAACATTCAGTACTTC
>TRBV3-1|TRBJ2-7|TRBD1|many
CASSRRQGDYEQYF
TGTGCCAGCAGCCGAAGACAGGGTGACTACGAGCAGTACTTC
>TRBV20-1|TRBJ2-1|-|few
CSALVGVYNEQFF
TGCAGTGCTCTCGTAGGGGTCTACAATGAGCAGTTCTTC
>TRBV7-9|TRBJ2-2|-|many
CASSLFTLGTGELFF
TGTGCCAGCAGCTTATTCACCCTGGGGACCGGGGAGCTGTTTTTT
>TRBV28|TRBJ2-7|-|many
CASSFVGQRTYEQYF
TGTGCCAGCAGTTTTGTAGGACAGCGAACCTACGAGCAGTACTTC
>TRBV12-3/TRBV12-4|TRBJ2-4|-|few
CASRRRREENIQYF
TGTGCCAGCAGGCGACGCAGGGAGGAAAACATTCAGTACTTC
>TRBV20-1|TRBJ2-7|TRBD2|-
CSARMLAGPYEQYF
TGCAGTGCTAGGATGTTAGCGGGACCCTACGAGCAGTACTTC
>TRBV18|TRBJ1-1|-|many
CASSRDVNTEAFF
TGTGCCAGCTCACGGGACGTGAACACTGAAGCTTTCTTT
>TRBV7-2|TRBJ2-3|TRBD1|many
CASGRDRGTDTQYF
TGTGCCAGCGGAAGGGACAGGGGGACAGATACGCAGTATTTT
>TRBV2|TRBJ2-5|-|many
CASSEVGLPQETQYF
TGTGCCAGCAGTGAAGTTGGTCTTCCGCAAGAGACCCAGTACTTC
>TRBV19|TRBJ2-7|TRBD2|-
CASSIASGSYEQYF
TGTGCCAGTAGTATAGCTAGCGGGTCCTACGAGCAGTACTTC
>TRBV11-2|TRBJ2-7|-|many
CASSFPGPGEQYF
TGTGCCAGCAGCTTCCCCGGGCCCGGGGAGCAGTACTTC
>TRBV27|TRBJ2-6|TRBD2|few
CASSLAYPGLAGATGANVLTF
TGTGCCAGCAGTTTGGCCTACCCTGGACTAGCGGGAGCTACTGGGGCCAACGTCCTGACTTTC
>TRBV29-1|TRBJ1-3|-|-
CSVADRTRGTIYF
TGCAGCGTTGCCGACAGGACCCGCGGCACCATATATTTT
>TRBV2|TRBJ1-2|-|few
CASTETGRLEVMIYGYTF
TGTGCCAGCACCGAGACTGGTCGGCTGGAGGTCATGATTTATGGCTACACCTTC
>TRBV29-1|TRBJ2-1|TRBD2|many
CSVEEVWTSGRIGSEFF
TGCAGCGTTGAAGAGGTGTGGACTAGCGGGAGGATAGGGTCGGAGTTCTTC
>TRBV19|TRBJ1-5|TRBD1|many
CASSVQGGQPQHF
TGTGCCAGCAGTGTGCAGGGGGGCCAGCCCCAGCATTTT
>TRBV2|TRBJ2-4|-|many
CASSAGAGKNIQYF
TGTGCCAGCAGTGCGGGGGCAGGGAAAAACATTCAGTACTTC
>TRBV11-1|TRBJ2-3|TRBD2|many
CASSLAGLGAPDTQYF
TGTGCCAGCAGCTTAGCAGGACTAGGAGCTCCAGATACGCAGTATTTT
>TRBV7-2|TRBJ2-2|-|many
CASSFASGGELFF
TGTGCCAGCAGCTTCGCTTCTGGCGGGGAGCTGTTTTTT
>TRBV12-3/TRBV12-4|TRBJ2-7|TRBD1|-
CASRPLTGKGEQYF
TGTGCCAGCAGACCACTGACAGGGAAGGGTGAGCAGTACTTC
>TRBV4-1|TRBJ2-5|TRBD2|many
CASSQSPGLEWETQYF
TGCGCCAGCAGCCAGTCACCGGGACTAGAGTGGGAGACCCAGTACTTC
>TRBV27|TRBJ2-6|TRBD2|few
CASSYRLAGGSGANVLTF
TGTGCCAGCAGCTATAGACTAGCGGGTGGCTCTGGGGCCAACGTCCTGACTTTC
>TRBV10-3|TRBJ1-3|-|many
CAIKVGTSGNTIYF
TGTGCCATCAAAGTCGGAACCTCTGGAAACACCATATATTTT
>TRBV19|TRBJ2-1|-|-
CASSTPGNSYNEQFF
TGTGCCAGTAGTACCCCCGGGAACTCCTACAATGAGCAGTTCTTC
>TRBV20-1|TRBJ2-1|-|many
CSARGPAGSGYNEQFF
TGCAGTGCTAGAGGGCCCGCCGGATCCGGGTACAATGAGCAGTTCTTC
>TRBV6-1|TRBJ1-1|-|few
CASSTGISAFF
TGTGCCAGCAGTACAGGGATCAGTGCTTTCTTT
>TRBV28|TRBJ2-1|TRBD2|many
CASKVTSGRTYNEQFF
TGTGCCTCCAAAGTAACTAGCGGGAGGACTTACAATGAGCAGTTCTTC
>TRBV12-3/TRBV12-4|TRBJ2-2|TRBD1|-
CASTPGQENTGELFF
TGTGCCAGCACCCCGGGACAGGAGAACACCGGGGAGCTGTTTTTT
>TRBV20-1|TRBJ1-4|-|-
CSWTDSNEKLFF
TGCAGTTGGACAGACTCAAATGAAAAACTGTTTTTT
>TRBV11-3|TRBJ2-7|-|many
CASSTRPLWEQYF
TGTGCCAGCAGCACCCGGCCGTTGTGGGAGCAGTACTTC
>TRBV5-1|TRBJ1-2|-|-
CASSPGTSYGYTF
TGTGCCAGCAGCCCAGGGACCTCCTATGGCTACACCTTC
>TRBV5-1|TRBJ2-7|TRBD2|-
CASSARLAGGPYEQYF
TGCGCCAGCAGCGCCAGACTAGCGGGAGGGCCTTACGAGCAGTACTTC
>TRBV18|TRBJ1-1|-|-
CASSPGSENTEAFF
TGTGCCAGCTCACCGGGTTCAGAGAACACTGAAGCTTTCTTT
>TRBV20-1|TRBJ2-1|-|few
CSARVRLVPYNEQFF
TGCAGTGCTAGGGTCCGACTAGTTCCCTACAATGAGCAGTTCTTC
>TRBV7-9|TRBJ1-2|-|-
CASSLGVKYGYTF
TGTGCCAGCAGCTTAGGCGTAAAGTATGGCTACACCTTC
>TRBV11-3|TRBJ1-4|TRBD1|-
CASSGQGREKLFF
TGTGCCAGCAGCGGACAGGGGAGGGAAAAACTGTTTTTT